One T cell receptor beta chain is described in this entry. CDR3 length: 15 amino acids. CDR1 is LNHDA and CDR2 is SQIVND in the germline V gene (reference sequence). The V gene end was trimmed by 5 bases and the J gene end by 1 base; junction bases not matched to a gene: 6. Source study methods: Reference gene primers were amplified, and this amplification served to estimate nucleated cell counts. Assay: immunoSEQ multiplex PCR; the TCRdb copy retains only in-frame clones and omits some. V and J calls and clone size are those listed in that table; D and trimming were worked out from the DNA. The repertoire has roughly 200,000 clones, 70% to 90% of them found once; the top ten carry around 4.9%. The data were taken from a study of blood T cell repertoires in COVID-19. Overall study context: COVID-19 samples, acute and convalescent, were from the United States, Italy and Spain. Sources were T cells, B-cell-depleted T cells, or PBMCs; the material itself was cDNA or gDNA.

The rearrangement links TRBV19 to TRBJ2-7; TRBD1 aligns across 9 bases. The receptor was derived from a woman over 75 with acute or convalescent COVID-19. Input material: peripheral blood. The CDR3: CASSPGQGGSYEQYF. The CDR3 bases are TGTGCCAGTAGTCCGGGACAGGGAGGGTCCTACGAGCAGTACTTC.